Sequencing of this T cell receptor beta chain was carried out in a study of blood T cell repertoires in COVID-19. This clone was counted a single time. The germline gives CDR1 KGHSY, CDR2 FQNENV. J gave up 4 bases and V 5 bases, and 5 bases lay outside the gene matches. The CDR3 sequence is 14 residues long. Using immunoSEQ multiplex PCR, the repertoire was profiled, and TCRdb retains in-frame clones only, with some absent. Of some 96,000 clones in the sample, approximately 86% were seen once. The J gene is TRBJ1-5, the V gene TRBV16; 7 positions match TRBD1. This receptor was taken from a man aged 45-65 years with active or convalescent COVID-19. Input material: peripheral blood. The CDR3 loop is CASSAGTVNQPQHF. CDR3 sequence (DNA): TGTGCCAGCAGCGCCGGGACAGTAAATCAGCCCCAGCATTTT.